These 13 T cell receptor beta chains share one sample of origin, sequenced in a study of T cell responses to AZD1222 COVID-19 vaccine. TCRdb's table, derived via immunoSEQ multiplex PCR, lists solely in-frame clones and lacks some. The repertoire holds tens of thousands of clones, roughly nine tenths seen once, with around 5% in the top ten. Material: peripheral blood, obtained 28 days after the second AZD1222 dose. These receptors were collected from an adult who received the AZD1222 COVID-19 vaccine.

This clone qualifies as medium-sized (0.01 to 0.1%). In DNA, the CDR3 is TGCGCCAGCAGCTTTGGGGGCTCCTACGAGCAGTACTTC. It specifies CASSFGGSYEQYF. The J gene is TRBJ2-7, the V gene TRBV5-1; D may be TRBD1 or TRBD2 (5 bases each). CDR3 length: 13 residues. Germline CDR1 reads SGHRS; CDR2 reads YFSETQ. Trimming pared 2 bases from V and 0 bases from J, leaving 6 bases between.

J is TRBJ1-2 and V is TRBV19; 8 nucleotides align to TRBD1. J was trimmed by 4 bases and V by 3 bases; bases with no gene match: 7. Germline V CDR1 and CDR2: LNHDA, SQIVND (reference sequence). The CDR3 sequence is 15 residues long. CDR3 protein: CASSILDREFYGYTF. The CDR3 DNA reads TGTGCCAGTAGTATCCTGGACAGGGAGTTCTATGGCTACACCTTC.

The chain combines TRBV7-9 with TRBJ1-5; possibly TRBD1 for D (6 bases). Germline CDR1 and CDR2: SEHNR and FQNEAQ (reference sequence). There are 14 residues in the CDR3. Trimming left V 8 bases short and J 5 bases short, with 16 bases between. The CDR3 DNA reads as TGTGCCAGCGGCCTCAGGGGAAGCTATCAGCCCCAGCATTTT. Protein: CASGLRGSYQPQHF.

The chain uses TRBV6-5 and TRBJ2-7; 8 bases align to TRBD1. V trimming: 5 bases; J trimming: 1 base; junction bases outside the gene matches: 4. Germline-derived CDR1 and CDR2 are MNHEY and SVGAGI. This CDR3 has 14 residues. The CDR3 bases are TGTGCCAGCAGTCGAGGGACAGGATCCTACGAGCAGTACTTC. It translates to CASSRGTGSYEQYF.

This chain connects TRBV13 to TRBJ1-2; 8 bases align to TRBD1. Germline CDR1 and CDR2: PRHDT and FYEKMQ (reference sequence). The V segment lost 5 bases and the J segment 6 bases; nucleotides outside the gene matches: 5. CDR3 length: 13 amino acids. The chain's CDR3 is CASSRRGLDGYTF. CDR3 nucleotides: TGTGCCAGCAGCCGCAGGGGGCTGGATGGCTACACCTTC.

This clone was counted only a few times. V gene TRBV7-9 combines with J gene TRBJ1-4; D ambiguous. Germline V gene lookup returns CDR1 SEHNR and CDR2 FQNEAQ (reference sequence). V lost 1 base and J 3 bases, leaving 12 bases between the germline ends. The CDR3 runs to 16 residues. The CDR3 here is CASSLGFLVSNEKLFF. Written as DNA, the CDR3 is TGTGCCAGCAGCTTAGGGTTCTTAGTCTCTAATGAAAAACTGTTTTTT.

Turning to this clone: The sample has other DNA sequences that encode this CDR3 too. J is TRBJ2-1 and V is TRBV5-1, with 8 bases lining up with TRBD2. CDR1 and CDR2 (germline): SGHRS, YFSETQ. The CDR3 runs to 14 residues. V lost 3 bases, J lost 4 bases, and 3 bases stayed unmatched. In nucleotides, the CDR3 is TGCGCCAGCAGCTCGGGGGGGCTATACAATGAGCAGTTCTTC. It encodes CASSSGGLYNEQFF.

Regarding this clone: At the DNA level, this CDR3 is encoded by other sequences in the same sample as well. The chain employs TRBV7-9 and TRBJ1-2, with D unresolved. Trimming took 1 base from V and 1 from J, leaving 7 bases between them. Germline-derived CDR1 and CDR2 are SEHNR and FQNEAQ (reference sequence). The CDR3 covers 14 residues. In nucleotides, the CDR3 is TGTGCCAGCAGCTTAGTCGCCGTTAACTATGGCTACACCTTC. Its protein product is CASSLVAVNYGYTF.

The V call is TRBV18, the J call TRBJ2-1; 7 nucleotides line up with TRBD1. Losses at the gene ends were 5 bases for V and 1 base for J; bases not matched to a gene: 2. The CDR3 contains 14 residues. Per the germline V gene, CDR1 is KGHSH and CDR2 is LQKENI. This CDR3 reads CASSLTGSYNEQFF. CDR3 nucleotide sequence: TGTGCCAGCTCATTGACAGGGTCCTACAATGAGCAGTTCTTC.

Here the CDR3 reads CASTPDMYPSQPQHF. For the CDR3, the DNA is TGTGCCAGCACCCCGGACATGTACCCATCTCAGCCCCAGCATTTT. The V gene is TRBV6-5, the J gene TRBJ1-5; a weak D match, TRBD1 (5 bases). V dropped 7 bases and J dropped 6 bases, with 19 bases sitting between them. The germline V gene has CDR1 MNHEY and CDR2 SVGAGI. CDR3 length: 15 residues.

The chain recombines TRBV12-3 or TRBV12-4 with TRBJ1-2; D perhaps matches TRBD1 (5 bases). The CDR3 totals 11 residues. The ends were cut back, 8 bases at V and 6 bases at J, with 10 bases in the middle. The CDR3 region is CASSQGHGYTF. In nucleotides, the CDR3 is TGTGCCAGCTCCCAGGGCCATGGCTACACCTTC.

This chain uses TRBV7-2 with TRBJ1-5, with D possibly matching TRBD1 (6 bases). Between the trimmed V and J ends, which lost 2 bases and 2 bases, there was a span of 19 bases. Germline CDR1 is SGHTA and CDR2 is FQGNSA. This CDR3 contains 18 residues. The CDR3 reads CASSLQVGGLRGNQPQHF. The CDR3 region has the DNA TGTGCCAGCAGCTTACAGGTCGGGGGGCTAAGAGGCAATCAGCCCCAGCATTTT. The entire variable domain, with the rest obtained from reference TRBV7-2 and TRBJ1-5, is as follows: GAGVSQSPSNKVTEKGKDVELRCDPISGHTALYWYRQSLGQGLEFLIYFQGNSAPDKSGLPSDRFSAERTGGSVSTLTIQRTQQEDSAVYLCASSLQVGGLRGNQPQHFGDGTRLSIL.

The J gene is TRBJ2-5, the V gene TRBV7-9; 7 bases agree with TRBD1. CDR3 length: 13 amino acids. Germline V lookup: CDR1 SEHNR, CDR2 FQNEAQ (reference sequence). With 5 bases clipped from V and 4 bases from J, the junction kept 4 bases outside the gene matches. In DNA, the CDR3 is TGTGCCAGCAGCCGTGGACAGGTAGAGACCCAGTACTTC. Translated: CASSRGQVETQYF.